These 26 T cell receptor beta chains share one sample of origin, sequenced in a study of OX40 agonist ivuxolimab in advanced cancers. TCRdb's copy holds only in-frame clones and misses some; the assay was immunoSEQ multiplex PCR. Of about 80,000 clones listed, 70% to 90% are singletons. This material consisted of CD4+ or CD8+ T cells sorted from blood, taken in a trial of the OX40 agonist ivuxolimab. The receptors stem from an adult with an advanced solid tumor such as melanoma, head and neck, liver or kidney cancer.

The chain uses TRBV25-1 and TRBJ2-1; no reliable D call. From germline, CDR1 is MGHDK and CDR2 SYGVNS. The CDR3 totals 14 residues. V lost 3 bases, J lost 0 bases, and 6 bases lay in between. CDR3 loop: CASSDRSSYNEQFF. The CDR3 DNA is TGTGCCAGCAGTGACCGGAGCTCCTACAATGAGCAGTTCTTC.

The rearrangement joins TRBV5-1 to TRBJ2-7; tentatively, D is TRBD1 (5 bases). This CDR3 has 14 residues. The germline CDR1 and CDR2 sequences are SGHRS and YFSETQ. Trimming took off 1 base at V and 2 bases at J, with 10 bases between the two ends. CDR3 sequence (DNA): TGCGCCAGCAGCTTGTTGTTGGACACCTACGAGCAGTACTTC. Amino acid sequence: CASSLLLDTYEQYF.

As DNA, the CDR3 is TGTGCCACGCGGGGGGCCGACCAAGAGACCCAGTACTTC. Its translation is CATRGADQETQYF. This chain uses TRBV10-3 with TRBJ2-5, with TRBD2 matching 8 bases. The CDR3 totals 13 residues. In germline, CDR1 is ENHRY, CDR2 SYGVKD. The trim removed 10 bases at V and 0 bases at J, leaving 4 bases unmatched.

This rearrangement joins TRBV27 to TRBJ1-1, with no clear D. The CDR3 sequence is 13 residues long. Germline-derived CDR1 and CDR2 are MNHEY and SMNVEV (reference sequence). The V end lost 5 bases, the J end lost 2 bases, and 9 bases lay between the germline ends. DNA of the CDR3: TGTGCCAGCAGTCCCATTAAAAACACTGAAGCTTTCTTT. Its protein product is CASSPIKNTEAFF.

The rearrangement uses TRBV5-4 and TRBJ2-1; D is uncertain. V was cut by 3 bases and J by 8 bases, with 15 bases left in between. This CDR3 contains 14 residues. Germline V gene lookup returns CDR1 SGHNT and CDR2 YYREEE (reference sequence). The CDR3 DNA reads as TGTGCCAGCAGCTCCAGGAATGGCGATGATGAGCAGTTCTTC. Translation: CASSSRNGDDEQFF.

This clone was observed a handful of times. Written as DNA, the CDR3 is TGTGCCAGCAGTGAAACCGGGACAGGCGGATATGGCTACACCTTC. This translates into CASSETGTGGYGYTF. V and J are TRBV6-1 and TRBJ1-2; 8 bases match TRBD1. The J segment lost 5 bases and the V segment lost 2 bases, leaving 7 bases of the junction unmatched. This CDR3 contains 15 residues. Germline V lookup: CDR1 MNHNS, CDR2 SASEGT.

The chain joins TRBV6-5 to TRBJ2-2; D is possibly TRBD1 (6 bases). The CDR3 runs 16 residues. Germline V CDR1 and CDR2: MNHEY, SVGAGI. Trimming cost V 2 bases and J 2 bases, with 12 bases left between them. In DNA form, the CDR3 reads TGTGCCAGCAGTTACACAGAACAGGGCAACACCGGGGAGCTGTTTTTT. Its translation: CASSYTEQGNTGELFF.

The chain combines TRBV6-5 with TRBJ2-7; 11 positions agree with TRBD1. Trimming at V came to 6 bases and at J to 2 bases, leaving 3 bases not matched to a gene. From germline, CDR1 is MNHEY and CDR2 SVGAGI. CDR3 length: 14 amino acids. CDR3 DNA: TGTGCCAGCAGGGTGGGACAGGGGGCCTACGAGCAGTACTTC. The encoded protein is CASRVGQGAYEQYF.

The V call is TRBV6-5, the J call TRBJ2-7; D unclear. The CDR3 extends over 12 amino acids. Trimming stripped 2 bases from V and 5 bases from J, with 7 bases between. The germline V gene encodes CDR1 MNHEY and CDR2 SVGAGI. In DNA form, the CDR3 reads TGTGCCAGCAGTTACCGAGCCAACGAGCAGTACTTC. Encoded protein: CASSYRANEQYF.

The CDR3 loop is CASSFVNQPQHF. CDR3 nucleotides: TGTGCCAGCAGCTTTGTCAATCAGCCCCAGCATTTT. The chain is built from TRBV5-6 and TRBJ1-5, with D unresolved. CDR3 size: 12 residues. The V end was cut by 2 bases, the J end by 3 bases, with 3 bases between. The germline gives CDR1 SGHDT, CDR2 YYEEEE.

The chain employs TRBV19 and TRBJ1-2, with D hard to call. The CDR3 contains 14 residues. V was shortened by 5 bases and J by 0 bases, with 10 bases between the two germline ends. CDR1 and CDR2 (germline): LNHDA, SQIVND (reference sequence). In nucleotides, the CDR3 is TGTGCCAGTAGTCGGTGGGAAGCTAACTATGGCTACACCTTC. It specifies CASSRWEANYGYTF.

The V and J genes are TRBV19 and TRBJ2-6; weak D call: TRBD1 (6 bases). The germline CDR1 and CDR2 sequences are LNHDA and SQIVND (reference sequence). The V gene lost 7 bases and the J gene lost 0 bases, with 16 bases spanning the gap. The CDR3 runs to 17 residues. CDR3 in DNA: TGTGCCAGTAAATCCGCAGGGGCCCACTCTGGGGCCAACGTCCTGACTTTC. It is translated as CASKSAGAHSGANVLTF.

The V and J genes are TRBV10-1 and TRBJ2-2; 10 bases map to TRBD2. Trimming at V came to 5 bases and at J to 4 bases, leaving 4 bases not matched to a gene. Germline V CDR1 and CDR2: WNHNN, SYGVQD (reference sequence). This CDR3 comprises 15 residues. The CDR3 DNA is TGCGCCAGCAGTCCTCTAGCGGGAGTCACCGGGGAGCTGTTTTTT. It codes for CASSPLAGVTGELFF.

The chain recombines TRBV18 with TRBJ1-4; 8 bases line up with TRBD1. This CDR3 region has 18 residues. Germline assignment: CDR1 KGHSH and CDR2 LQKENI. The V and J ends lost 3 bases and 7 bases, in that order; junction bases with no gene match: 16. The CDR3 spells CASSPDTWAGGVGEKLFF. CDR3 in DNA: TGTGCCAGCTCACCCGACACTTGGGCAGGGGGCGTCGGTGAAAAACTGTTTTTT. Full variable domain (outside the CDR3, taken from reference TRBV18 and TRBJ1-4): NAGVMQNPRHLVRRRGQEARLRCSPMKGHSHVYWYRQLPEEGLKFMVYLQKENIIDESGMPKERFSAEFPKEGPSILRIQQVVRGDSAAYFCASSPDTWAGGVGEKLFFGSGTQLSVL.

The chain carries TRBV27 and TRBJ1-2; D possibly corresponds to TRBD1 (5 bases). The V end was cut by 2 bases, the J end by 7 bases, with 11 bases between. The CDR3 runs 13 residues. The germline V gene has CDR1 MNHEY and CDR2 SMNVEV (reference sequence). Here the CDR3 reads CASSLLGTSGYTF. The CDR3 coding sequence is TGTGCCAGCAGTTTACTCGGGACGAGTGGCTACACCTTC.

This rearrangement joins TRBV12-5 to TRBJ2-3; D is perhaps TRBD2 (5 bases). Germline lookup yields CDR1 LGHNT and CDR2 FRNRAP. This CDR3 comprises 17 residues. The ends were cut back, 5 bases at V and 2 bases at J, with 20 bases in the middle. CDR3 sequence reads: CASGPPRAAVITDTQYF. Written as DNA, the CDR3 is TGTGCTAGTGGTCCCCCTCGGGCAGCGGTCATCACAGATACGCAGTATTTT.

The chain recombines TRBV2 with TRBJ1-2; D perhaps matches TRBD1 (5 bases). CDR3 size: 12 residues. V lost 11 bases to trimming and J lost 4 bases, with 14 bases between them. CDR1 and CDR2 (germline): SNHLY, FYNNEI. The CDR3 bases are TGTGCCGGCGGGGGGACGGCCTATGGCTACACCTTC. Protein product: CAGGGTAYGYTF. The full variable domain, in which reference TRBV2 and TRBJ1-2 provide the parts outside the CDR3, is EPEVTQTPSHQVTQMGQEVILRCVPISNHLYFYWYRQILGQKVEFLVSFYNNEISEKSEIFDDQFSVERPDGSNFTLKIRSTKLEDSAMYFCAGGGTAYGYTFGSGTRLTVV.

A few counts support this clone. The gene calls are TRBV29-1 and TRBJ2-1; D call uncertain. Trimming stripped 3 bases from V and 6 bases from J, with 9 bases between. CDR1 is SQVTM, CDR2 ANQGSEA, per germline. This CDR3 comprises 12 residues. The CDR3 DNA reads TGCAGCGTTGACCTTGAGGCCAATGAGCAGTTCTTC. Amino acids: CSVDLEANEQFF.

In this sample, this clone turned up once. The rearrangement links TRBV9 to TRBJ1-1; TRBD1 matches 7 bases. The V gene end was trimmed by 5 bases and the J gene end by 6 bases; junction bases not matched to a gene: 7. The CDR3 consists of 13 residues. The germline gives CDR1 SGDLS, CDR2 YYNGEE. The CDR3 DNA reads as TGTGCCAGCAGACCCCCCGGGACAGCTGAAGCTTTCTTT. Protein product: CASRPPGTAEAFF.

The V gene is TRBV18, the J gene TRBJ2-5; D not certain. The CDR3 is 14 amino acids. The V and J ends lost 2 bases and 0 bases respectively, with 7 bases between them. Germline V lookup: CDR1 KGHSH, CDR2 LQKENI. CDR3 sequence (DNA): TGTGCCAGCTCACCAAGAACGGACCAAGAGACCCAGTACTTC. Amino acid sequence: CASSPRTDQETQYF.

The chain combines TRBV29-1 with TRBJ1-5, with a weak D call TRBD1 (5 bases). CDR1 and CDR2 (germline): SQVTM, ANQGSEA. The CDR3 sequence is 15 residues long. Trimming removed 4 bases from V and 0 bases from J, with 13 bases in between. The CDR3: CSVVAGANSNQPQHF. The CDR3 DNA is TGCAGCGTTGTTGCCGGGGCTAATAGCAATCAGCCCCAGCATTTT.

The chain combines TRBV5-1 with TRBJ1-1; D gene uncertain. Germline V lookup: CDR1 SGHRS, CDR2 YFSETQ. Deletions cut 4 bases from V and 8 bases from J, with 15 bases between. This CDR3 region has 13 residues. The CDR3 region has the DNA TGCGCCAGCAGCCGAGACTCCGTCGGAGAAGCTTTCTTT. As protein: CASSRDSVGEAFF.

The chain recombines TRBV9 with TRBJ2-7; no firm D call. Germline assignment: CDR1 SGDLS and CDR2 YYNGEE. The CDR3 is made up of 13 amino acids. Trimming pared 4 bases from V and 2 bases from J, leaving 10 bases between. The CDR3 DNA sequence: TGTGCCAGCAGCCCCGCTCCCCCCTACGAGCAGTACTTC. Translating it yields CASSPAPPYEQYF.

The chain joins TRBV30 to TRBJ1-5, with 8 bases matching TRBD1. Germline CDR1 is GTSNPN and CDR2 is SVGIG (reference sequence). CDR3 size: 15 residues. J was trimmed by 3 bases and V by 4 bases; bases with no gene match: 8. The CDR3 DNA sequence: TGTGCCTGGAAGATTTCGGACAGGGACAATCAGCCCCAGCATTTT. Translating gives CAWKISDRDNQPQHF. Looking up the rest from reference TRBV30 and TRBJ1-5 gives the full variable domain: SQTIHQWPATLVQPVGSPLSLECTVEGTSNPNLYWYRQAAGRGLQLLFYSVGIGQISSEVPQNLSASRPQDRQFILSSKKLLLSDSGFYLCAWKISDRDNQPQHFGDGTRLSIL.

V gene TRBV6-5 combines with J gene TRBJ2-7; D uncertain. V was trimmed by 5 bases and J by 6 bases, leaving 8 bases between them. The CDR3 extends over 11 amino acids. Germline V gene lookup returns CDR1 MNHEY and CDR2 SVGAGI. The CDR3 DNA reads as TGTGCCAGCAGTCCCCAGGCCGAGCAGTACTTC. Its protein is CASSPQAEQYF.

This clone was picked up one time. This rearrangement joins TRBV9 to TRBJ2-1; 8 nucleotides line up with TRBD2. Germline-derived CDR1 and CDR2 are SGDLS and YYNGEE. The J segment lost 8 bases and the V segment lost 0 bases, leaving 7 bases of the junction unmatched. CDR3 length: 15 amino acids. CDR3 loop: CASSVAQRESYEQFF. The CDR3 DNA reads as TGTGCCAGCAGCGTAGCTCAGCGGGAGTCGTATGAGCAGTTCTTC.